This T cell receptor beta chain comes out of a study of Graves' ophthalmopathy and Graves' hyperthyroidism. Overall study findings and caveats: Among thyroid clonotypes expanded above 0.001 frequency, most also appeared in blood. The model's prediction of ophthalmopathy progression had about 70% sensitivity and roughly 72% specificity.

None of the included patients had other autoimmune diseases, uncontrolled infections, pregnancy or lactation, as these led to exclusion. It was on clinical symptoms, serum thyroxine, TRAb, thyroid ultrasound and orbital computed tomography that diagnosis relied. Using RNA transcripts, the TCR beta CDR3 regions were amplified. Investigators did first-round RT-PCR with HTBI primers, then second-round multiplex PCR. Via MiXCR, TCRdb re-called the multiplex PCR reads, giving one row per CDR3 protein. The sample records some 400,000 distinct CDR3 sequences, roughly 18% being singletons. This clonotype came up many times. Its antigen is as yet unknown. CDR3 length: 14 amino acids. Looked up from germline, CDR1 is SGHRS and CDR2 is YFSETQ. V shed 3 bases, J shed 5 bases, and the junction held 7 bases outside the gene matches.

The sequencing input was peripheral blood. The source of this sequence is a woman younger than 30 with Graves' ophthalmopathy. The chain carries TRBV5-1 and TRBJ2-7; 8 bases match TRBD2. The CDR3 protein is CASSSSGGRNEQYF. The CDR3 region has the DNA TGCGCCAGCAGCTCGTCGGGGGGGCGGAACGAGCAGTACTTC.